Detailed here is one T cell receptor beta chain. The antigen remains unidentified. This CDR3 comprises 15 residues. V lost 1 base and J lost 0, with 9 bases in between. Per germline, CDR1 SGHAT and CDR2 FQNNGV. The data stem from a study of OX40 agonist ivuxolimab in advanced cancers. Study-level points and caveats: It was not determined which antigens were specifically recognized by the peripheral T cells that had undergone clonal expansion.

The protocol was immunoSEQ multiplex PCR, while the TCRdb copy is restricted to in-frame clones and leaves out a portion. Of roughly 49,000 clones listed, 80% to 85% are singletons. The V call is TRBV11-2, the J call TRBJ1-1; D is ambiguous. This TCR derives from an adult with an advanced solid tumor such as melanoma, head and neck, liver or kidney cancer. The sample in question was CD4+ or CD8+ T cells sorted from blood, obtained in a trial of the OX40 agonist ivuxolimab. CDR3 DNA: TGTGCCAGCAGCTTAGGGCGGTATATGAACACTGAAGCTTTCTTT. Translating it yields CASSLGRYMNTEAFF.